These 14 T cell receptor beta chains share one sample of origin, sequenced in a study of blood T cell repertoires in COVID-19. Only in-frame clones appear in the TCRdb table, and some are missing; sequencing was by immunoSEQ multiplex PCR. The sample has around 250,000 clones, roughly 88% seen once; the top ten hold 9% to 15%. Sequencing used peripheral blood. The receptors here all came from an older man with acute or convalescent COVID-19.

The rearrangement links TRBV7-2 to TRBJ1-1; 7 positions agree with TRBD1. The CDR3 totals 15 residues. Unmatched junction bases numbered 5, after V lost 0 bases and J lost 4 bases. Germline CDR1 reads SGHTA; CDR2 reads FQGNSA. The CDR3 reads CASSLAGGQITEAFF. CDR3 in DNA: TGTGCCAGCAGCTTAGCGGGGGGACAGATCACTGAAGCTTTCTTT. Full variable domain (remainder filled in from reference TRBV7-2 and TRBJ1-1): GAGVSQSPSNKVTEKGKDVELRCDPISGHTALYWYRQSLGQGLEFLIYFQGNSAPDKSGLPSDRFSAERTGGSVSTLTIQRTQQEDSAVYLCASSLAGGQITEAFFGQGTRLTVV.

This chain uses TRBV3-1 (or the pseudogene TRBV3-2) with TRBJ1-1; no reliable D call. The V gene's germline CDR1 is LGHDT and CDR2 YNNKEL (reference sequence). The length of the CDR3 is 13 residues. The V and J ends lost 2 bases and 12 bases respectively, with 16 bases between them. For the CDR3, the DNA is TGTGCCAGCAGCCAATTTGGAGGGCTTAAGACTTTCTTT. Amino acids: CASSQFGGLKTFF.

The CDR3 DNA is TGTGCCAGTAGCCTGGGGCCCAATCAGCCCCAGCATTTT. Protein product: CASSLGPNQPQHF. This rearrangement joins TRBV19 to TRBJ1-5; the D gene is possibly TRBD1 (5 bases). The germline V and J ends were trimmed by 6 bases and 3 bases, with 9 bases remaining between them. Per germline, CDR1 LNHDA and CDR2 SQIVND (reference sequence). CDR3 length equals 13 residues.

The chain couples TRBV27 to TRBJ1-5, with D possibly TRBD1 on 5 matching bases. Germline V gene sequence: CDR1 MNHEY, CDR2 SMNVEV (reference sequence). The CDR3 length is 15 residues. V shed 8 bases and J shed 4 bases, with 18 bases lying between them. CDR3 residues: CASHSPPGPNQPQHF. As DNA, the CDR3 is TGTGCCAGCCACAGCCCTCCAGGGCCGAATCAGCCCCAGCATTTT.

The V call is TRBV5-1, the J call TRBJ2-2; 9 bases are shared with TRBD2. After removal of 6 bases from V and 4 bases from J, the junction contained 7 bases not matched to a gene. The V gene's germline CDR1 is SGHRS and CDR2 YFSETQ. The CDR3 is 15 residues long. The CDR3 sequence: CASMLAGAGTGELFF. In nucleotides, the CDR3 is TGCGCCAGCATGTTAGCGGGAGCGGGCACCGGGGAGCTGTTTTTT.

CDR3: CASSAAGLPFTSGNTIYF. The CDR3 coding sequence is TGTGCCAGCAGCGCGGCAGGCCTTCCGTTTACCTCTGGAAACACCATATATTTT. The V call is TRBV9, the J call TRBJ1-3; D unresolved. Per germline, CDR1 SGDLS and CDR2 YYNGEE. CDR3 length: 18 residues. Trimming cost V 3 bases and J 0 bases, with 19 bases left between them.

This chain uses TRBV7-3 with TRBJ2-7, with D perhaps matching TRBD1 (6 bases). The CDR3 contains 13 residues. Trimming shortened V by 4 bases and J by 3 bases, and 10 bases separated the two germline ends. Germline CDR1 reads SGHTA; CDR2 reads FQGTGA. The CDR3 coding sequence is TGTGCCAGCAGCTGGACAGAAGGCTACGAGCAGTACTTC. Protein: CASSWTEGYEQYF.

V and J are TRBV7-8 and TRBJ2-3; 12 bases fit TRBD2. CDR3 length equals 16 residues. The V gene's germline CDR1 is SGHVS and CDR2 FQNEAQ. The V and J ends lost 5 bases and 0 bases, in that order; junction bases with no gene match: 3. CDR3 nucleotide sequence: TGTGCCAGCAGCAAGACTAGCGGGAGAAGCACAGATACGCAGTATTTT. As protein: CASSKTSGRSTDTQYF.

This rearrangement joins TRBV27 to TRBJ1-5, with D possibly matching TRBD1 (5 bases). V lost 3 bases to trimming and J lost 3 bases, with 12 bases between them. This CDR3 spans 15 amino acids. CDR1 is MNHEY and CDR2 is SMNVEV in the germline V gene (reference sequence). The CDR3 sequence is CASSFLGVTNQPQHF. CDR3 bases: TGTGCCAGCAGTTTTCTAGGGGTTACCAATCAGCCCCAGCATTTT.

This clone has a handful of counts. The rearrangement uses TRBV7-2 and TRBJ1-6, with 7 nucleotides matching TRBD1. The germline V gene has CDR1 SGHTA and CDR2 FQGNSA. V was clipped by 1 base and J by 7 bases; unmatched bases: 4. The CDR3 extends over 15 amino acids. The CDR3 sequence: CASSLGGQANSPLHF. As DNA, the CDR3 is TGTGCCAGCAGCTTAGGCGGACAGGCAAATTCACCCCTCCACTTT.

This clone appeared a single time. The rearrangement joins TRBV6-5 to TRBJ1-4, with a tentative D call TRBD1 (5 bases). CDR1 and CDR2 from the germline V gene are MNHEY and SVGAGI. V lost 4 bases and J 7 bases, leaving 10 bases between the germline ends. The CDR3 is 13 amino acids. The CDR3 protein is CASSSGHFEKLFF. CDR3 nucleotides: TGTGCCAGCAGTTCCGGACATTTTGAAAAACTGTTTTTT.

As regards this clone: The sample carries other DNA sequences with the same CDR3. CDR3 loop: CASSLSGAQETQYF. The CDR3, as DNA: TGTGCCAGCAGCTTGAGCGGGGCCCAAGAGACCCAGTACTTC. This chain joins TRBV7-2 and TRBJ2-5; 7 nucleotides align to TRBD2. The CDR3 totals 14 residues. Germline V gives CDR1 SGHTA, CDR2 FQGNSA. V lost 3 bases, J lost 1 base, and 2 bases stayed unmatched.

This clone was observed a single time. J is TRBJ2-5 and V is TRBV5-1; 9 positions agree with TRBD1. Germline-derived CDR1 and CDR2 are SGHRS and YFSETQ. This CDR3 spans 14 amino acids. The V and J ends lost 4 bases and 4 bases, in that order; junction bases with no gene match: 5. The CDR3, as DNA: TGCGCCAGCAGCATACAGGGGGCTGGAGAGACCCAGTACTTC. The encoded protein is CASSIQGAGETQYF.

This chain connects TRBV28 to TRBJ1-1; 9 bases align to TRBD1. The CDR3 sequence is 14 residues long. J gave up 1 base and V 5 bases, and 2 bases lay outside the gene matches. Germline values: CDR1 MDHEN, CDR2 SYDVKM. The CDR3 DNA reads TGTGCCAGCAGTGGACAGGGGCAGAACACTGAAGCTTTCTTT. This translates into CASSGQGQNTEAFF.